This T cell receptor beta chain originates from a study of cytomegalovirus exposure and HLA in healthy donors. General study points: Some V segments, including TRBV6-2 and TRBV6-3, were excluded as indistinguishable. Prior analysis indicated that the majority of TCR beta V segments exhibited productivity approximately 90% or approximately 30% of the time.

PCR primers comprised 60 Vbeta and 13 Jbeta primers. Repertoires were generated with immunoSEQ multiplex PCR, while TCRdb's copy carries only in-frame clones and drops some. Of roughly 99,000 clones in the sample, around 74% were seen once. Concerning this clone itself: What it binds is not known.

Germline CDR1 SGHDT, CDR2 YYEEEE. Trimming removed 4 bases at V and 7 bases at J, with 18 bases between. The CDR3 consists of 15 residues. The source material was PBMCs. This chain connects TRBV5-6 to TRBJ2-1, with a weak D call TRBD1 (5 bases). This TCR derives from a male donor in good health and CMV-seronegative. The CDR3 loop is CASSQILGSGNEQFF. Written as DNA, the CDR3 is TGTGCCAGCAGCCAAATACTCGGTTCAGGGAATGAGCAGTTCTTC.